This TCR beta chain was recorded in a study of blood T cell repertoires in COVID-19. Study-level background: Samples of COVID-19 (acute and convalescent) were obtained from the United States, Italy and Spain. Sources were T cells, B-cell-depleted T cells, or PBMCs; the material itself was cDNA or gDNA.

This CDR3 is built from 14 residues. In germline, CDR1 is SGHVS, CDR2 FQNEAQ. V lost 5 bases and J lost 1, with 11 bases in between. Original methodology: Amplification of reference gene primers was used by the study to estimate nucleated cell counts. Only in-frame clones appear in the TCRdb table, and some are missing; sequencing was by immunoSEQ multiplex PCR. The V and J calls and clone size were taken over from that table, and D and trimming were inferred from the DNA. The top ten clones hold roughly an eighth of a sample with 200,000 to 250,000 clones, 86% of them seen once. This rearrangement joins TRBV7-8 to TRBJ2-5; TRBD1 is a possible D gene (6 bases). What was sequenced was peripheral blood. The clonotype comes from a man older than 75 with acute or convalescent COVID-19. As DNA, the CDR3 is TGTGCCAGCAGCCCGTCGGACAGCCAAGAGACCCAGTACTTC. It specifies CASSPSDSQETQYF.